The 16 T cell receptor beta chains below were found in one sample sequenced in a study of T cells in tuberculosis. Assay: immunoSEQ multiplex PCR; the TCRdb copy retains only in-frame clones and omits some. The data hold 9,500 to 12,000 clones, with 94% observed a single time. The source material was PBMCs. Every receptor here comes from an adult with tuberculosis.

The chain couples TRBV15 to TRBJ2-5; a weak D match, TRBD1 (6 bases). With 3 bases removed from V and 4 bases from J, the gap between germline ends came to 18 bases. Germline V gene lookup returns CDR1 LNHNV and CDR2 YYDKDF (reference sequence). The CDR3 runs 16 residues. CDR3 region: CATSSLRDTLGETQYF. CDR3 bases: TGTGCCACCAGCAGCTTGAGGGACACCCTCGGAGAGACCCAGTACTTC.

V gene TRBV5-1 combines with J gene TRBJ1-1, with TRBD1 as a possible D gene (6 bases). The CDR3 length is 16 residues. Germline loops: CDR1 SGHRS, CDR2 YFSETQ. The V end was cut by 4 bases, the J end by 0 bases, with 16 bases between. CDR3: CASSPLRTDLNTEAFF. The DNA for the CDR3 is TGCGCCAGCAGCCCCTTGAGGACAGACTTGAACACTGAAGCTTTCTTT.

The CDR3 loop is CASSSIRAGEDEQYF. The CDR3, as DNA: TGTGCCAGCAGCTCGATTCGAGCGGGAGAGGACGAGCAGTACTTC. The chain combines TRBV11-2 with TRBJ2-7; 8 positions match TRBD2. This CDR3 comprises 15 residues. Germline V gene sequence: CDR1 SGHAT, CDR2 FQNNGV. With V trimmed by 4 bases and J by 5 bases, 10 bases remained unmatched.

The J gene is TRBJ2-7, the V gene TRBV27; 9 nucleotides line up with TRBD2. The length of the CDR3 is 14 residues. The germline V gene has CDR1 MNHEY and CDR2 SMNVEV (reference sequence). Unmatched junction bases numbered 7, after V lost 8 bases and J lost 2 bases. As DNA, the CDR3 is TGTGCCAGCGCGGGGGGGCGGGGGGCCTACGAGCAGTACTTC. Translated: CASAGGRGAYEQYF.

The gene calls are TRBV19 and TRBJ2-7; 11 bases are a match to TRBD1. Looked up from germline, CDR1 is LNHDA and CDR2 is SQIVND (reference sequence). There are 12 residues in the CDR3. After removal of 9 bases from V and 4 bases from J, the junction contained 2 bases not matched to a gene. CDR3 loop: CASGQGAYEQYF. Here the CDR3 DNA reads TGTGCCAGCGGACAGGGGGCTTACGAGCAGTACTTC.

The V gene is TRBV27, the J gene TRBJ2-7; possibly TRBD2 for D (6 bases). Germline V gives CDR1 MNHEY, CDR2 SMNVEV (reference sequence). V lost 4 bases and J 1 base, leaving 8 bases between the germline ends. The CDR3 loop spans 13 amino acids. Here the CDR3 DNA reads TGTGCCAGCAGTTGGGGGGATTCCTACGAGCAGTACTTC. This encodes CASSWGDSYEQYF.

The chain links TRBV28 to TRBJ2-7; 12 nucleotides agree with TRBD2. V shed 6 bases, J shed 0 bases, and the junction held 18 bases outside the gene matches. The CDR3 length is 20 residues. Germline lookup yields CDR1 MDHEN and CDR2 SYDVKM. The chain's CDR3 is CASSIGLAGGKSRSSYEQYF. CDR3 coding DNA: TGTGCCAGCAGCATTGGTCTAGCGGGGGGGAAAAGTCGGAGCTCCTACGAGCAGTACTTC. Full variable domain (outside the CDR3, taken from reference TRBV28 and TRBJ2-7): DVKVTQSSRYLVKRTGEKVFLECVQDMDHENMFWYRQDPGLGLRLIYFSYDVKMKEKGDIPEGYSVSREKKERFSLILESASTNQTSMYLCASSIGLAGGKSRSSYEQYFGPGTRLTVT.

This clone was detected once. This chain connects TRBV20-1 to TRBJ2-5, with D tentatively TRBD2 (5 bases). Germline-derived CDR1 and CDR2 are DFQATT and SNEGSKA (reference sequence). The germline V and J ends were trimmed by 6 bases and 2 bases, with 7 bases remaining between them. The CDR3 loop spans 11 amino acids. The CDR3 sequence is CSAADQETQYF. For the CDR3, the DNA is TGCAGTGCAGCGGATCAAGAGACCCAGTACTTC.

CDR3 DNA sequence: TGTGCCAGCAGCTTACATGGGACAGGGGGCTTCACTGAAGCTTTCTTT. Translated: CASSLHGTGGFTEAFF. This sequence joins TRBV5-6 and TRBJ1-1; 12 nucleotides line up with TRBD1. V dropped 2 bases and J dropped 4; count of bases not matched to a gene: 6. Germline values: CDR1 SGHDT, CDR2 YYEEEE. This CDR3 comprises 16 residues.

This chain links TRBV25-1 with TRBJ1-4, with D perhaps TRBD1 (5 bases). The CDR3 covers 15 residues. The germline V gene has CDR1 MGHDK and CDR2 SYGVNS. V gave up 6 bases and J gave up 7 bases, with 18 bases separating them. CDR3 nucleotides: TGTGCCAGCAGGGCCGGTGGGGGGTGGGGTGAAAAACTGTTTTTT. Its protein product is CASRAGGGWGEKLFF.

V usage is TRBV6-5 and J usage is TRBJ2-5; 7 bases align to TRBD2. Germline trimming cut 4 bases from V and 1 base from J; bases unmatched to any gene: 6. Per germline, CDR1 MNHEY and CDR2 SVGAGI. The CDR3 is 15 residues long. The CDR3 bases are TGTGCCAGCAGTTTGGGGACTAACCTCCAAGAGACCCAGTACTTC. This encodes CASSLGTNLQETQYF.

The V and J genes are TRBV6-5 and TRBJ1-1, with TRBD1 identical over 7 bases. The trim removed 5 bases at V and 1 base at J, leaving 4 bases unmatched. CDR1 is MNHEY, CDR2 SVGAGI, per germline. The CDR3 runs 14 residues. The CDR3 DNA sequence: TGTGCCAGCAGTCCCGGGACAGCGAACACTGAAGCTTTCTTT. Its translation is CASSPGTANTEAFF.

The V and J genes are TRBV2 and TRBJ2-7; possible D gene TRBD2, 6 bases. The V end was cut by 7 bases, the J end by 3 bases, with 19 bases between. The germline V gene encodes CDR1 SNHLY and CDR2 FYNNEI. The CDR3 runs 15 residues. CDR3 in amino acids: CASTLTRSTNYEQYF. The CDR3 nucleotides are TGTGCCAGCACTCTGACTAGATCGACTAACTACGAGCAGTACTTC.

The rearrangement uses TRBV7-2 and TRBJ2-1; 8 bases align to TRBD1. This CDR3 is 16 amino acids long. V shed 4 bases, J shed 5 bases, and the junction held 10 bases outside the gene matches. The V gene's germline CDR1 is SGHTA and CDR2 FQGNSA. The CDR3 DNA is TGTGCCAGCAGCTCAACAGGGGGACACCTTAACAATGAGCAGTTCTTC. This codes for CASSSTGGHLNNEQFF.

This sequence joins TRBV19 and TRBJ2-7; D gene uncertain. Trimming pared 3 bases from V and 2 bases from J, leaving 14 bases between. From germline, CDR1 is LNHDA and CDR2 SQIVND (reference sequence). The length of the CDR3 is 15 residues. The CDR3 loop reads CASSIMKTPAYEQYF. CDR3 sequence (DNA): TGTGCCAGTAGTATTATGAAGACTCCCGCCTACGAGCAGTACTTC.

This clone was detected once. The CDR3 DNA is TGTGCCAGCACTAGAAACAGGGGCTATCGCAATGAGCAGTTCTTC. Translating it yields CASTRNRGYRNEQFF. The chain recombines TRBV6-6 with TRBJ2-1; TRBD1 matches 7 bases. V lost 7 bases to trimming and J lost 6 bases; unmatched junction nucleotides: 12. Germline values: CDR1 MNHNY, CDR2 SVGAGI (reference sequence). The CDR3 has 15 residues.